This TCR beta chain appears in the sequencing data of a study of identical twins. This clonotype was counted only a few times. Its antigen is still unknown. The CDR3 sequence is 12 residues long. Trimming took 4 bases from V and 4 from J, leaving 8 bases between them. Unique molecular identifiers were in the cDNA, with template-switch universal primer binding. From the 5' RACE reads, TCRdb called clonotypes with MiXCR, one entry per CDR3 protein. Among under 250,000 distinct CDR3 sequences listed, approximately 6.8% were seen once. Points from the study as a whole: Abundant beta clonotypes from cord blood had fewer insertions, unlike memory repertoires, which showed none.

These same records also appear under a second study, on yellow fever vaccine responses in identical twins.

J is TRBJ2-7 and V is TRBV12-3 or TRBV12-4; D gene uncertain. Sequencing was performed on CD8+ T cells sorted from blood. This clonotype originated in a woman between 18 and 30 years old in good health. The CDR3 DNA reads as TGTGCCAGCAGTTCGTTCGGATACGAGCAGTACTTC. Its translation is CASSSFGYEQYF.